This T cell receptor (beta chain) comes out of a study of T-cell reconstitution after alpha-beta-depleted transplantation in children. Whole-study findings and limits: After one year, T-cell counts and TCRbeta diversity mostly came from new T cells. Alpha-beta T cells about two months after transplant reportedly derived from several hundred expanded graft clones. Some patients showed high day-60 TCRbeta diversity, which derived from surviving recipient T cells and thymic progenitors.

The germline V and J ends were trimmed by 6 bases and 9 bases, with 8 bases remaining between them. The CDR3 consists of 11 residues. Unique molecular identifiers tagged the TCRbeta library. Via MiXCR, TCRdb re-called the PCR reads, giving one row per CDR3 protein. The data hold a few hundred thousand distinct CDR3 sequences, with over 25% observed a single time. This clonotype was counted between two and nine times. Its antigen is unknown. This sample comprised PBMCs, obtained before TCRalphabeta/CD19-depleted stem cell transplant. The genes are TRBV12-3 or TRBV12-4 and TRBJ2-2, with unresolved D. The origin of this receptor is a boy in the first two years of life with Wiskott-Aldrich syndrome, due to receive a stem cell transplant. The CDR3 is CASRRGWELFF. For the CDR3, the DNA is TGTGCCAGCAGACGCGGATGGGAGCTGTTTTTT.